This record looks at one T cell receptor (beta chain) sequence and its context. This clone has more than one count but fewer than ten. Its antigen is unknown. Base qualities are missing; no much larger clone stands one base away. The cysteine opens and the phenylalanine closes a CDR3 of 14 amino acids. Of the read, only the CDR3 DNA is kept; its 42 bases are in frame from base 1. V lost 5 bases and J lost 5 bases; the stretch between them is 13 bases long. CDR1 SGHVS and CDR2 FQNEAQ were looked up in the germline V gene. TRB sequencing was run on genomic DNA with either the immunoSEQ assay at survey resolution or the hsTCRB kit. Concerning the study's data processing: The immunoSEQ software was used for initial read processing, and the LymphoSeq R package was used for repertoire analyses. Clonality was computed as 1 minus normalized Shannon entropy, and a Gini coefficient was also calculated for each TRB dataset. Phenotypes of unsorted samples were inferred by mapping TRB sequences from sorted subsets of the recipient or donor onto unsorted samples of the same recipient. Not all clones reach the TCRdb copy of this immuneACCESS table, which keeps in-frame sequences only. Checked studies attribute under half of the gap to unresolved V genes and leave the rest unexplained. Clone size and the V and J calls come from that table; the DNA yielded D and trimming. Recorded for this sample are approximately 3,800 clones; 83% of them occurred a single time. Together, the top ten hold 6.5% of the sample.

The treatment or condition label, read with the paper, signifies: high-dose cyclophosphamide on days +3 and +4 as single-agent GVHD prophylaxis. PTCy patients received busulfan and fludarabine conditioning, a related or unrelated marrow graft, and cyclophosphamide on days +3 and +4. PTCy-treated patients were drawn from a prospective multi-institutional clinical trial. Peripheral blood and bone marrow mononuclear cells were isolated by Ficoll-Hypaque density centrifugation and were cryopreserved. CD4+ and CD8+ T cells, including naive and memory subsets, were sorted by FACS on a FACSAria II. The sample is drawn from a study of T cells after posttransplantation cyclophosphamide (dated by TCRdb to 2016 to 2017). At the level of the whole study: T cell repertoire reconstitution was tracked by TRB sequencing after myeloablative bone marrow transplantation in which posttransplantation cyclophosphamide was used as GVHD prophylaxis. Samples from around 35 PTCy-treated patients and some 16 related bone marrow donors of those patients were subjected to antigen receptor sequencing. TRB sequencing was performed on blood from all 35 or so PTCy patients with 1-year posttransplant specimens. In 3 patients, TRB sequencing was also performed on up to about 3 more blood samples taken 2 to 5.2 years after transplant, and in several patients, pretransplant blood was also TRB-sequenced. Because TRA and TRB clonality were tightly correlated in roughly 10 samples, subsequent TCR analyses were focused on TRB only. Public TRB sequences were compared against a database of over 3,600 sequences linked to responses to pathogens, tumor antigens, self-antigens and alloantigens.

What the research found in general, with its limitations: Donor-recipient similarity was low at 1-2 months but rose over the first year, and later blood repertoires were often dominated by donor CD8+ memory clones. The TRB repertoires of T cells infiltrating skin or the GI tract showed only limited overlap with the TRB repertoires found in blood. Across about 49 patients, TRB clonality was highly associated with recipient CMV seropositivity and CMV reactivation, and PTCy diversity was similar to diversity in CNI/methotrexate controls.

Sequencing was performed on CD4+ T cells sorted from blood, taken 242 days after a stem cell transplant with posttransplant cyclophosphamide. This clonotype was sampled from a male patient aged 30 to 39 who received an allogeneic stem cell transplant from a related donor, was CMV-positive, and had no GVHD. Because of the transplant, the T cells may be the graft donor's rather than the patient's own. Recombination joined TRBV7-8 with TRBJ2-1, and TRBD1 may be the D gene, going by 5 matching bases. The CDR3 has the sequence CASSTYQGNNEQFF. The bases are TGTGCCAGCAGCACCTATCAGGGAAACAATGAGCAGTTCTTC.